The source of this T cell receptor beta chain is a study of T cells in localized non-small cell lung cancer. Regarding the study as a whole: Sequencing was limited to one tumor region, leaving the possibility of heterogeneity open. Greater T cell density in blood accompanied longer overall survival.

The repertoire was sequenced with immunoSEQ multiplex PCR; TCRdb's copy has only in-frame clones and lacks some. The data show about 43,000 clones, roughly nine tenths seen once. The CDR3 length is 16 residues. From germline, CDR1 is LNHDA and CDR2 SQIVND (reference sequence). J was trimmed by 8 bases and V by 3 bases; bases with no gene match: 9. On this clone itself: Its specificity is not known.

The sample here was PBMCs, taken before any cancer treatment. This sequence was found in a woman aged 35-75 years with stage II lung adenocarcinoma. This chain joins TRBV19 and TRBJ2-1; TRBD2 matches at 11 bases. The CDR3 is CASSMGGTSGSYEQFF. The DNA of the CDR3 is TGTGCCAGTAGTATGGGCGGGACTAGCGGATCCTATGAGCAGTTCTTC.